Below, 23 T cell receptor beta chains from the same sample are listed, as sequenced in a study of T cell repertoires in cytomegalovirus infection. TCRdb independently ran MiXCR on the reads; one entry per CDR3 protein. The sample holds roughly 34,000 distinct CDR3 sequences, roughly half seen once. What these receptors recognize is not known. The sample was CD8+ T cells from cultured PBMCs, taken from culture after CMV antigen stimulation. These receptors all stem from a human donor in good health (CMV status not recorded). Some clones in this sample may be carry-over from other donors' samples.

The chain couples TRBV27 to TRBJ1-1; TRBD1 aligns across 7 bases. CDR1 is MNHEY, CDR2 SMNVEV, per germline (reference sequence). The CDR3 extends over 14 amino acids. Germline trimming cut 4 bases from V and 6 bases from J; bases unmatched to any gene: 8. The CDR3 sequence: CASSSETGIPEAFF. CDR3 nucleotides: TGTGCCAGCAGTTCTGAGACAGGGATCCCTGAAGCTTTCTTT.

The rearrangement uses TRBV12-3 or TRBV12-4 and TRBJ2-1; D ambiguous. This CDR3 contains 18 residues. V lost 6 bases to trimming and J lost 8 bases, with 29 bases between them. The CDR3 DNA reads TGTGCCAGCAGCCGGTCCGGAGATGGGCCCCCCCCCCGAGATGAGCAGTTCTTC. Protein: CASSRSGDGPPPRDEQFF.

The chain links TRBV7-3 to TRBJ2-3; D uncertain. This CDR3 has 17 amino acids. The V and J ends lost 1 base and 0 bases respectively, with 14 bases between them. The germline V gene encodes CDR1 SGHTA and CDR2 FQGTGA. CDR3 residues: CASSLNPSPGSTDTQYF. CDR3 nucleotides: TGTGCCAGCAGCTTAAACCCAAGCCCCGGTAGCACAGATACGCAGTATTTT.

The chain is built from TRBV7-9 and TRBJ2-3, with 12 bases fitting TRBD2. CDR1 is SEHNR, CDR2 FQNEAQ, per germline (reference sequence). The CDR3 extends over 16 amino acids. With V trimmed by 5 bases and J by 4 bases, 7 bases remained unmatched. The CDR3: CASSLSSGRVPDTQYF. In DNA form, the CDR3 reads TGTGCCAGCAGCCTCTCTAGCGGGAGGGTTCCAGATACGCAGTATTTT.

This clonotype was detected only a few times. V usage is TRBV9 and J usage is TRBJ1-1, with 7 nucleotides matching TRBD1. The CDR3 has 15 residues. V shed 2 bases and J 5 bases; nucleotides not matched to a gene: 9. In germline, CDR1 is SGDLS, CDR2 YYNGEE. In DNA, the CDR3 is TGTGCCAGCAGCGTCGGGACAGAGCCAAGGACTGAAGCTTTCTTT. Its translation is CASSVGTEPRTEAFF.

This clonotype was counted ten times or more. The chain combines TRBV10-3 with TRBJ1-1, with 9 bases that match TRBD1. Germline V lookup: CDR1 ENHRY, CDR2 SYGVKD. The ends lost 6 bases at V and 1 base at J; junction bases unmatched: 3. The CDR3 has 14 amino acids. The CDR3 DNA follows: TGTGCCATCAGCCGGGACAGGGCGAACACTGAAGCTTTCTTT. This encodes CAISRDRANTEAFF.

V usage is TRBV12-3 or TRBV12-4 and J usage is TRBJ2-7, with 11 bases that match TRBD1. The V gene end was trimmed by 3 bases and the J gene end by 4 bases; junction bases not matched to a gene: 2. There are 14 residues in the CDR3. The CDR3 protein is CASSFGTGGYEQYF. In nucleotides, the CDR3 is TGTGCCAGCAGTTTCGGGACAGGGGGGTACGAGCAGTACTTC.

This clonotype was seen only a few times. V is TRBV4-1 and J is TRBJ2-1; no reliable D call. CDR1 is MGHRA and CDR2 is YSYEKL in the germline V gene. The CDR3 spans 12 residues. The V gene lost 5 bases and the J gene lost 9 bases, with 11 bases spanning the gap. The CDR3 is CASSSPTVEQFF. The CDR3 nucleotides are TGCGCCAGCAGCAGTCCGACGGTTGAGCAGTTCTTC.

The rearrangement joins TRBV6-5 to TRBJ1-2; possible D gene TRBD1, 5 bases. The V gene lost 6 bases and the J gene lost 8 bases, with 16 bases spanning the gap. CDR3 length: 13 amino acids. In germline, CDR1 is MNHEY, CDR2 SVGAGI. CDR3 bases: TGTGCCAGCAGCAACGGGGGGGTGAGGGGCTACACCTTC. Translation gives CASSNGGVRGYTF.

This clonotype was observed a few times. CDR3 in amino acids: CASSPLAGVPNEQFF. CDR3 DNA sequence: TGTGCCAGCAGCCCACTAGCGGGAGTACCCAATGAGCAGTTCTTC. The chain recombines TRBV7-3 with TRBJ2-1; 11 positions agree with TRBD2. The length of the CDR3 is 15 residues. Germline V lookup: CDR1 SGHTA, CDR2 FQGTGA. V shed 5 bases, J shed 6 bases, and the junction held 6 bases outside the gene matches.

The rearrangement joins TRBV19 to TRBJ1-1, with D unclear. The germline gives CDR1 LNHDA, CDR2 SQIVND (reference sequence). This CDR3 spans 13 amino acids. V was pared by 3 bases and J by 1 base, with 6 bases between. Here the CDR3 DNA reads TGTGCCAGTAGTATTTATGGGAACACTGAAGCTTTCTTT. Its protein is CASSIYGNTEAFF.

This chain joins TRBV7-2 and TRBJ2-1; 9 bases line up with TRBD2. The germline V gene encodes CDR1 SGHTA and CDR2 FQGNSA. J was trimmed by 1 base and V by 3 bases; bases with no gene match: 1. This CDR3 has 15 amino acids. In DNA form, the CDR3 reads TGTGCCAGCAGCTTTAGCGGGGGTTCCTACAATGAGCAGTTCTTC. Its translation: CASSFSGGSYNEQFF. The full variable domain, completed using reference TRBV7-2 and TRBJ2-1, is GAGVSQSPSNKVTEKGKDVELRCDPISGHTALYWYRQSLGQGLEFLIYFQGNSAPDKSGLPSDRFSAERTGGSVSTLTIQRTQQEDSAVYLCASSFSGGSYNEQFFGPGTRLTVL.

This clonotype was seen more than once but under ten times. The chain joins TRBV28 to TRBJ1-2, with 7 bases matching TRBD1. The germline gives CDR1 MDHEN, CDR2 SYDVKM. V was pared by 3 bases and J by 4 bases, with 2 bases of the junction left unmatched. The CDR3 has 13 residues. The chain's CDR3 is CASSFWDSYGYTF. In DNA form, the CDR3 reads TGTGCCAGCAGTTTTTGGGACAGCTATGGCTACACCTTC.

CDR3 coding DNA: TGTGCCAGCAGCCTAGGATGGGGCGAGCAGTACTTC. As protein: CASSLGWGEQYF. V gene TRBV7-2 combines with J gene TRBJ2-7; D unresolved. From germline, CDR1 is SGHTA and CDR2 FQGNSA. The CDR3 length is 12 residues. V was shortened by 5 bases and J by 6 bases, with 11 bases between the two germline ends.

The chain recombines TRBV27 with TRBJ2-3; TRBD1 might be the D (5 bases). There are 12 residues in the CDR3. Germline lookup yields CDR1 MNHEY and CDR2 SMNVEV (reference sequence). V lost 6 bases, J lost 6 bases, and 10 bases lay in between. The CDR3 sequence is CASSRVSDTQYF. The CDR3 coding sequence is TGTGCCAGCAGCAGGGTTTCGGATACGCAGTATTTT.

This chain links TRBV11-1 with TRBJ2-1, with D possibly TRBD1 on 5 matching bases. V shed 2 bases and J shed 7 bases, with 9 bases lying between them. This CDR3 has 13 amino acids. The germline gives CDR1 SGHAT, CDR2 FQDESV (reference sequence). CDR3 sequence (DNA): TGTGCCAGCAGCTTAAGCAGGGCGAATGAGCAGTTCTTC. As protein: CASSLSRANEQFF.

J is TRBJ2-1 and V is TRBV6-2 or TRBV6-3; D is uncertain. From germline, CDR1 is MNHEY and CDR2 SVGEGT. This CDR3 region has 13 residues. The V and J ends lost 8 bases and 0 bases respectively, with 8 bases between them. CDR3 sequence reads: CASAPSSYNEQFF. The CDR3 coding sequence is TGTGCCAGCGCCCCCAGCTCCTACAATGAGCAGTTCTTC.

This chain links TRBV11-2 with TRBJ2-3, with D maybe TRBD2 (6 bases). Germline V gene data show CDR1 as SGHAT and CDR2 as FQNNGV. The CDR3 is 14 amino acids. V lost 3 bases and J 6 bases, leaving 13 bases between the germline ends. CDR3 nucleotide sequence: TGTGCCAGCAGCTTCCTGGACGGAGGGGATACGCAGTATTTT. Residues: CASSFLDGGDTQYF.

This clonotype was recorded a few times. The chain is built from TRBV5-1 and TRBJ1-1, with TRBD1 matching over 10 bases. With 4 bases clipped from V and 5 bases from J, the junction kept 8 bases outside the gene matches. The CDR3 has 15 amino acids. Per the germline V gene, CDR1 is SGHRS and CDR2 is YFSETQ. CDR3 sequence reads: CASSPDRGPGTEAFF. The CDR3 bases are TGCGCCAGCAGCCCAGACAGGGGGCCGGGAACTGAAGCTTTCTTT.

This chain links TRBV12-3 or TRBV12-4 with TRBJ2-1; TRBD2 matches at 12 bases. The CDR3 length is 17 residues. V was pared by 5 bases and J by 9 bases, with 14 bases of the junction left unmatched. The CDR3 nucleotides are TGTGCCAGCAGTACGCGCCGGAGGACTAGCGGGAAGGGTGAGCAGTTCTTC. Amino acid sequence: CASSTRRRTSGKGEQFF.

This chain connects TRBV27 to TRBJ2-7; no definite D call. Per germline, CDR1 MNHEY and CDR2 SMNVEV (reference sequence). V shed 6 bases and J shed 5 bases, with 8 bases lying between them. This CDR3 is 11 amino acids long. The CDR3 is CASSSRDEQYF. The CDR3 nucleotides are TGTGCCAGCAGCTCTAGGGACGAGCAGTACTTC.

This clonotype turned up a few times. The chain combines TRBV7-2 with TRBJ2-3, with 9 bases aligning to TRBD2. J lost 2 bases, V lost 1 base, and 13 bases had no gene match. The CDR3 is 19 amino acids. CDR1 is SGHTA, CDR2 FQGNSA, per germline. For the CDR3, the DNA is TGTGCCAGCAGCTTAGGGGTAGCGGGAGCGTTCGTACTCACAGATACGCAGTATTTT. This translates into CASSLGVAGAFVLTDTQYF.

The rearrangement uses TRBV7-9 and TRBJ2-1; TRBD2 matches 8 bases. CDR3 length: 17 amino acids. V was pared by 0 bases and J by 7 bases, with 11 bases of the junction left unmatched. The V gene's germline CDR1 is SEHNR and CDR2 FQNEAQ (reference sequence). CDR3 nucleotides: TGTGCCAGCAGCTTAGCGGGGGGTACTAGCGGTCGGAATGAGCAGTTCTTC. Its translation is CASSLAGGTSGRNEQFF.